Following are 25 T cell receptor beta chains from one sample sequenced in a study of blood T cell repertoires in COVID-19. Sequencing used immunoSEQ multiplex PCR; TCRdb keeps in-frame clones, though not all of them. Of hundreds of thousands of clones listed, about 91% were seen once; the top ten hold approximately 6%. Sequenced material: peripheral blood. The origin of the receptors is a woman aged 25 to 39 with COVID-19, enrolled during active disease.

The gene calls are TRBV5-1 and TRBJ2-1; weak D call: TRBD2 (5 bases). The V end lost 4 bases, the J end lost 8 bases, and 16 bases lay between the germline ends. The length of the CDR3 is 14 residues. Per germline, CDR1 SGHRS and CDR2 YFSETQ. The DNA for the CDR3 is TGCGCCAGCAGCCCGGGTGGACTGCGCGATGAGCAGTTCTTC. This codes for CASSPGGLRDEQFF. Full variable domain (remainder filled in from reference TRBV5-1 and TRBJ2-1): KAGVTQTPRYLIKTRGQQVTLSCSPISGHRSVSWYQQTPGQGLQFLFEYFSETQRNKGNFPGRFSGRQFSNSRSEMNVSTLELGDSALYLCASSPGGLRDEQFFGPGTRLTVL.

For the CDR3, the DNA is TGTGCCAGCTCACCCCCGACAGGGGGCGGCTACGAGCAGTACTTC. Protein product: CASSPPTGGGYEQYF. V gene TRBV18 combines with J gene TRBJ2-7; 10 nucleotides match TRBD1. The CDR3 is 15 amino acids. CDR1 KGHSH and CDR2 LQKENI come from the germline V gene. The ends lost 3 bases at V and 3 bases at J; junction bases unmatched: 5.

The V and J genes are TRBV7-6 and TRBJ2-3, with 8 bases that match TRBD2. V shed 1 base and J 5 bases; nucleotides not matched to a gene: 5. The V gene's germline CDR1 is SGHVS and CDR2 FNYEAQ. The CDR3 has 15 amino acids. The DNA of the CDR3 is TGTGCCAGCAGCTTAGGTGGTCTAGCGGGAGATACGCAGTATTTT. Amino acids: CASSLGGLAGDTQYF.

The chain has TRBV7-8 and TRBJ2-7, with 11 bases that match TRBD2. Germline-derived CDR1 and CDR2 are SGHVS and FQNEAQ. With 2 bases clipped from V and 2 bases from J, the junction kept 5 bases outside the gene matches. This CDR3 is built from 16 residues. The CDR3 bases are TGTGCCAGCAGCTTACTAGCGGGGGGACGAACCTACGAGCAGTACTTC. Amino acids: CASSLLAGGRTYEQYF.

The chain carries TRBV9 and TRBJ2-5; 11 nucleotides agree with TRBD2. The CDR3 covers 14 residues. Germline V gene data show CDR1 as SGDLS and CDR2 as YYNGEE. V shed 4 bases and J 4 bases; nucleotides not matched to a gene: 3. As DNA, the CDR3 is TGTGCCAGCAGCATTAGCGGGGGGGCAGAGACCCAGTACTTC. It yields the protein CASSISGGAETQYF.

The chain joins TRBV19 to TRBJ2-5; D is unclear. V shed 3 bases and J shed 7 bases, with 12 bases lying between them. The germline gives CDR1 LNHDA, CDR2 SQIVND (reference sequence). The CDR3 spans 13 residues. The CDR3 region has the DNA TGTGCCAGTAGTATGGGTAGATCGGGGACCCAGTACTTC. Its translation: CASSMGRSGTQYF.

The rearrangement uses TRBV7-9 and TRBJ2-3; 8 nucleotides align to TRBD1. Losses at the gene ends were 2 bases for V and 2 bases for J; bases not matched to a gene: 12. Germline V CDR1 and CDR2: SEHNR, FQNEAQ (reference sequence). CDR3 length equals 18 residues. The CDR3, as DNA: TGTGCCAGCAGCTTAATGCGGCAGGACAGGGCCGTCACAGATACGCAGTATTTT. This translates into CASSLMRQDRAVTDTQYF.

The table lists this clone with a few counts. The rearrangement joins TRBV6-2 or TRBV6-3 to TRBJ1-5; D possibly corresponds to TRBD1 (6 bases). There are 16 residues in the CDR3. Germline-derived CDR1 and CDR2 are MNHEY and SVGEGT. V gave up 2 bases and J gave up 2 bases, with 13 bases separating them. CDR3 loop: CASSYRGPGGNQPQHF. CDR3 sequence (DNA): TGTGCCAGCAGTTACCGTGGGCCAGGGGGCAATCAGCCCCAGCATTTT.

This sequence joins TRBV4-2 and TRBJ2-2; 9 nucleotides line up with TRBD2. Germline assignment: CDR1 LGHNA and CDR2 YNFKEQ. There are 18 residues in the CDR3. V lost 1 base, J lost 1 base, and 7 bases stayed unmatched. DNA of the CDR3: TGTGCCAGCAGCCAAGGTCTAGCGGGGTCTGTGAACACCGGGGAGCTGTTTTTT. Translating gives CASSQGLAGSVNTGELFF.

The V gene is TRBV20-1, the J gene TRBJ1-4; D is undetermined. The CDR3 runs 10 residues. Germline values: CDR1 DFQATT, CDR2 SNEGSKA (reference sequence). V was cut by 5 bases and J by 5 bases, with 3 bases left in between. CDR3 coding DNA: TGCAGTGCTGCGAATGAAAAACTGTTTTTT. Encoded protein: CSAANEKLFF.

The genes are TRBV5-1 and TRBJ2-1; 10 bases are shared with TRBD2. This CDR3 spans 15 amino acids. V lost 4 bases, J lost 7 bases, and 8 bases stayed unmatched. Per germline, CDR1 SGHRS and CDR2 YFSETQ. The CDR3 nucleotides are TGCGCCAGCAGCAGGGCTAGCGGGAGAGGTAATGAGCAGTTCTTC. This codes for CASSRASGRGNEQFF.

The V call is TRBV5-4, the J call TRBJ1-1; a weak D match, TRBD1 (6 bases). Germline CDR1 and CDR2: SGHNT and YYREEE (reference sequence). There are 14 residues in the CDR3. Trimming shortened V by 2 bases and J by 3 bases, and 11 bases separated the two germline ends. This chain's CDR3 is CASSLGTWDTEAFF. The CDR3 DNA is TGTGCCAGCAGCTTAGGGACATGGGACACTGAAGCTTTCTTT.

CDR3: CASSQRGSYEQYF. The CDR3 nucleotides are TGCGCCAGCAGCCAGCGGGGTTCCTACGAGCAGTACTTC. The chain carries TRBV4-1 and TRBJ2-7, with D maybe TRBD2 (6 bases). Germline V gene sequence: CDR1 MGHRA, CDR2 YSYEKL. Trimming shortened V by 3 bases and J by 1 base, and 7 bases separated the two germline ends. The CDR3 runs to 13 residues.

The chain employs TRBV5-4 and TRBJ1-6; possible D gene TRBD1, 6 bases. The CDR3 length is 14 residues. V shed 0 bases and J shed 7 bases, with 8 bases lying between them. Germline V lookup: CDR1 SGHNT, CDR2 YYREEE (reference sequence). This CDR3 is CASSLDRANSPLHF. CDR3 in DNA: TGTGCCAGCAGCTTGGACAGGGCGAATTCACCCCTCCACTTT.

This chain connects TRBV11-2 to TRBJ2-5; 10 positions match TRBD2. The CDR3 has 16 amino acids. After removal of 0 bases from V and 5 bases from J, the junction contained 6 bases not matched to a gene. Germline CDR1 SGHAT, CDR2 FQNNGV. The CDR3 sequence: CASSLDRAGGQETQYF. The CDR3 DNA reads as TGTGCCAGCAGCTTAGACCGAGCGGGGGGGCAGGAGACCCAGTACTTC.

V usage is TRBV3-1 (or the pseudogene TRBV3-2) and J usage is TRBJ1-3, with 10 bases that match TRBD1. Trimming at V came to 1 base and at J to 0 bases, leaving 9 bases not matched to a gene. The CDR3 is made up of 19 amino acids. The V gene's germline CDR1 is LGHDT and CDR2 YNNKEL (reference sequence). The CDR3 DNA is TGTGCCAGCAGCCAAGTAATGTGGGACAGGGGACTCTCTGGAAACACCATATATTTT. It is translated as CASSQVMWDRGLSGNTIYF.

This chain links TRBV6-5 with TRBJ1-1; tentative D call: TRBD1 (5 bases). CDR3 length equals 15 residues. V shed 0 bases and J shed 3 bases, with 11 bases lying between them. Germline V gene data show CDR1 as MNHEY and CDR2 as SVGAGI. For the CDR3, the DNA is TGTGCCAGCAGTTACTCGAAGGGGTTTTACACTGAAGCTTTCTTT. Encoded protein: CASSYSKGFYTEAFF.

The chain has TRBV6-5 and TRBJ1-2, with 8 nucleotides matching TRBD1. Germline-derived CDR1 and CDR2 are MNHEY and SVGAGI. V lost 0 bases, J lost 5 bases, and 8 bases stayed unmatched. The CDR3 consists of 16 residues. CDR3 sequence reads: CASSYSRDRSLYGYTF. The CDR3 DNA follows: TGTGCCAGCAGTTACTCCCGGGACAGGAGCCTTTATGGCTACACCTTC.

The rearrangement links TRBV2 to TRBJ2-1; perhaps TRBD1 as D (6 bases). The CDR3 extends over 13 amino acids. V was shortened by 6 bases and J by 7 bases, with 13 bases between the two germline ends. The V gene's germline CDR1 is SNHLY and CDR2 FYNNEI. The CDR3, as DNA: TGTGCCAGCAGCCTACAGGGTTGGAATGAGCAGTTCTTC. This codes for CASSLQGWNEQFF.

The sample holds many counts of this clone. The V call is TRBV6-2 or TRBV6-3, the J call TRBJ1-5; 8 bases agree with TRBD1. Germline V gene sequence: CDR1 MNHEY, CDR2 SVGEGT. The ends lost 5 bases at V and 6 bases at J; junction bases unmatched: 18. This CDR3 is built from 18 residues. The CDR3 region has the DNA TGTGCCAGCAGTCCGGCCCGCTTCGACAGGGGAAGAGGTCAGCCCCAGCATTTT. Residues: CASSPARFDRGRGQPQHF.

J is TRBJ2-3 and V is TRBV7-2; D gene uncertain. This CDR3 has 14 amino acids. CDR1 and CDR2 (germline): SGHTA, FQGNSA. The V end was cut by 1 base, the J end by 6 bases, with 11 bases between. CDR3 amino acids: CASSLGPLTDTQYF. The CDR3, as DNA: TGTGCCAGCAGCTTAGGACCACTAACGGATACGCAGTATTTT.

The chain couples TRBV28 to TRBJ2-1; 8 nucleotides agree with TRBD2. J was trimmed by 9 bases and V by 1 base; bases with no gene match: 2. CDR3 length: 13 residues. Looked up from germline, CDR1 is MDHEN and CDR2 is SYDVKM. CDR3 residues: CASSLSGGPEQFF. DNA for the CDR3: TGTGCCAGCAGTTTATCGGGGGGGCCTGAGCAGTTCTTC.

The rearrangement joins TRBV6-1 to TRBJ1-1; TRBD1 is a possible D gene (5 bases). CDR3 length equals 15 residues. Germline V CDR1 and CDR2: MNHNS, SASEGT. V lost 3 bases to trimming and J lost 4 bases, with 15 bases between them. CDR3 DNA: TGTGCCAGCAGTGACAGGCAGGGTACCGGCACTGAAGCTTTCTTT. This translates into CASSDRQGTGTEAFF.

The V and J genes are TRBV5-6 and TRBJ1-5; D may be TRBD1 (5 bases). Germline assignment: CDR1 SGHDT and CDR2 YYEEEE. The CDR3 is made up of 13 amino acids. V was clipped by 4 bases and J by 3 bases, with 8 bases between them. This chain's CDR3 is CASSRGHNQPQHF. CDR3 coding DNA: TGTGCCAGCAGCCGTGGACACAATCAGCCCCAGCATTTT.

The rearrangement uses TRBV10-2 and TRBJ2-7; no clear D. CDR3 length equals 13 residues. The germline V gene encodes CDR1 WSHSY and CDR2 SAAADI. V lost 6 bases, J lost 2 bases, and 11 bases lay in between. The CDR3 nucleotides are TGCGCCAGCAGGATTGGCGGTCCCTACGAGCAGTACTTC. Protein product: CASRIGGPYEQYF.